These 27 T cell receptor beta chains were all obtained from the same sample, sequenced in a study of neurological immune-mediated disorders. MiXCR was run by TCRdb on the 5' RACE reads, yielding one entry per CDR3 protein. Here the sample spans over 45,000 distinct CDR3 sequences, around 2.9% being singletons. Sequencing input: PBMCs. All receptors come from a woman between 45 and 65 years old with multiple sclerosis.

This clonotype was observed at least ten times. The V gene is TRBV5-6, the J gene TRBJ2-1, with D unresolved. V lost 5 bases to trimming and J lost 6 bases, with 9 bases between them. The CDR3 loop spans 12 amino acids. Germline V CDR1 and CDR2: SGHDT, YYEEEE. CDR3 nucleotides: TGTGCCAGCAGTCGTCTATTCAATGAGCAGTTCTTC. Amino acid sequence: CASSRLFNEQFF.

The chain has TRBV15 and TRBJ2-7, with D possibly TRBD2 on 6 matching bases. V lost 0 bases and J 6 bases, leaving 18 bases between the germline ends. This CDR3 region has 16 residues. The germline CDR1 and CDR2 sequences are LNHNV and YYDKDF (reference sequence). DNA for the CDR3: TGTGCCACCAGCAGAGATCGTGGCGGGGTTGACTTCGAGCAGTACTTC. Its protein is CATSRDRGGVDFEQYF.

The CDR3 loop is CASSIYGTSSYNEQFF. For the CDR3, the DNA is TGTGCCAGCAGCATATACGGGACTAGCTCCTACAATGAGCAGTTCTTC. The V gene is TRBV12-3 or TRBV12-4, the J gene TRBJ2-1; 8 bases are a match to TRBD2. Germline trimming cut 6 bases from V and 0 bases from J; bases unmatched to any gene: 7. This CDR3 contains 16 residues.

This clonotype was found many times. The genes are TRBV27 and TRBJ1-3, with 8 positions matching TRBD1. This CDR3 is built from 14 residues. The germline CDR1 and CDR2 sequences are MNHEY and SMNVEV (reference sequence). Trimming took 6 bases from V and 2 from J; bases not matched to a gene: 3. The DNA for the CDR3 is TGTGCCAGCAGCATGACAGGGGCTGGAAACACCATATATTTT. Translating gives CASSMTGAGNTIYF.

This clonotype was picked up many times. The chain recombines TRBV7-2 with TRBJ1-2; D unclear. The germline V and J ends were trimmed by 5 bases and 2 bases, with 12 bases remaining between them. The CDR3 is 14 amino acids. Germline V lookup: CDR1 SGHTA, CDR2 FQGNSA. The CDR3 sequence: CASSPTRLNYGYTF. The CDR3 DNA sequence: TGTGCCAGCAGCCCTACTAGGCTAAACTATGGCTACACCTTC.

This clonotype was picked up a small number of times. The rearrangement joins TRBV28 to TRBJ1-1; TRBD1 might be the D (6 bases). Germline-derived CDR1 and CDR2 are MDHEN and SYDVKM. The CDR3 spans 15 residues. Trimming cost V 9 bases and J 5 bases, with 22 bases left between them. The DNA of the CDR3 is TGTGCCAGTTCACCCGGTGGGGGGCGCGGAACTGAAGCTTTCTTT. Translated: CASSPGGGRGTEAFF.

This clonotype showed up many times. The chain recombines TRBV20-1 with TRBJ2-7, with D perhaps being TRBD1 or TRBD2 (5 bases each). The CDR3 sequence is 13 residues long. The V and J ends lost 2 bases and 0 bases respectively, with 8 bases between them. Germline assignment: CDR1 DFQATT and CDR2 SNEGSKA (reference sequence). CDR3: CSARSGSSYEQYF. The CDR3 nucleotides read TGCAGTGCTAGATCAGGGAGCTCCTACGAGCAGTACTTC.

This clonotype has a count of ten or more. The CDR3 bases are TGTGCCAGCAGCCAAGATCACCCGGCTGGATTCTATAATTCACCCCTCCACTTT. This encodes CASSQDHPAGFYNSPLHF. The rearrangement joins TRBV3-1 to TRBJ1-6; D gene uncertain. V lost 0 bases to trimming and J lost 3 bases, with 15 bases between them. The CDR3 is 18 amino acids. CDR1 is LGHDT, CDR2 YNNKEL, per germline (reference sequence).

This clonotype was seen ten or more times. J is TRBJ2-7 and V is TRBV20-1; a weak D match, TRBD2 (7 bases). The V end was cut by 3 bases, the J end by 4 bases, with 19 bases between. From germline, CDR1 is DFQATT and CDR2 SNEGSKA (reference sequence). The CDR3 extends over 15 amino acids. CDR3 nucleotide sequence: TGCAGTGCTAGTAGGGGGGGTATGACTTCTTACGAGCAGTACTTC. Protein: CSASRGGMTSYEQYF.

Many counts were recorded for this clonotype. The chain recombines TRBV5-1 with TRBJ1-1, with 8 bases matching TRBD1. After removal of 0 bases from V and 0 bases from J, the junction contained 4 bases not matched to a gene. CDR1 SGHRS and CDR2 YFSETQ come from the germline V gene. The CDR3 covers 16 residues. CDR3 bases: TGCGCCAGCAGCTTGGGGACAGGGCTCTTGAACACTGAAGCTTTCTTT. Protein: CASSLGTGLLNTEAFF.

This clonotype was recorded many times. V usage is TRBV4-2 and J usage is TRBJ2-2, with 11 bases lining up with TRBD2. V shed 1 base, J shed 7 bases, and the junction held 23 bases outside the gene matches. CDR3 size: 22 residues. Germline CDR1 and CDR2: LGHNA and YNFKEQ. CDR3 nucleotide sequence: TGTGCCAGCAGCCAAGTGATTTTAAGCCGGGCTAGCGGGAGGCCCGAGAGCGGGGAGCTGTTTTTT. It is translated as CASSQVILSRASGRPESGELFF.

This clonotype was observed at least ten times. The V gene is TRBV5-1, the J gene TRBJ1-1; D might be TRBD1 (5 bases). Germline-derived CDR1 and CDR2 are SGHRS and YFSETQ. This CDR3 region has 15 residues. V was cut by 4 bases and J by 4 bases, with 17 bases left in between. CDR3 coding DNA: TGCGCCAGCAGCCAAACGGGGCCTAAGAGCACTGAAGCTTTCTTT. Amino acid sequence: CASSQTGPKSTEAFF.

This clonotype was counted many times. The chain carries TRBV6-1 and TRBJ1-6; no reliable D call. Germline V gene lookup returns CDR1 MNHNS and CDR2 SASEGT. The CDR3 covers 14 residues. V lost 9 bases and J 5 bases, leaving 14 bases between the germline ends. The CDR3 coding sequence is TGTGCCAGTCGGGTGGAAGCAAATAATTCACCCCTCCACTTT. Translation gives CASRVEANNSPLHF.

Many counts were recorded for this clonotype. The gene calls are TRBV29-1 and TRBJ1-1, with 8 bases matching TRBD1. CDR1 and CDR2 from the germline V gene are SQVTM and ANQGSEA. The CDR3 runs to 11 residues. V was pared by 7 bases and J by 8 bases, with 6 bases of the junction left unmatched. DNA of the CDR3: TGCAGCGGTGACAGGGGATCCGAAGCTTTCTTT. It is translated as CSGDRGSEAFF.

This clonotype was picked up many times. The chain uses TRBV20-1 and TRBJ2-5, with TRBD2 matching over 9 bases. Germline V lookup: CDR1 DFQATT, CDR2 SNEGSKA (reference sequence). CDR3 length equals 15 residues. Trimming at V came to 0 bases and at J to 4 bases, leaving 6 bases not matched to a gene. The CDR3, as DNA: TGCAGTGCTAGAGATATAGCGGGAGTACGAGAGACCCAGTACTTC. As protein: CSARDIAGVRETQYF.

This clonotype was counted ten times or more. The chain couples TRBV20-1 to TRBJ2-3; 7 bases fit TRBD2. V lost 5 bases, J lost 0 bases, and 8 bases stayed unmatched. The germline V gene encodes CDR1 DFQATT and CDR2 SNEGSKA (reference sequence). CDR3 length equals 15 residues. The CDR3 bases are TGCAGTGCTCTTGGGCGGGGGACTAGCACAGATACGCAGTATTTT. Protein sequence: CSALGRGTSTDTQYF.

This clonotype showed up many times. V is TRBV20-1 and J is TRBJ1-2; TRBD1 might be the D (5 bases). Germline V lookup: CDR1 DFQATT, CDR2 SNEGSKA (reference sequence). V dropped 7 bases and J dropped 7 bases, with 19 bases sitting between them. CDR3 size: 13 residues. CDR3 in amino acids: CSVPREGPFGYTF. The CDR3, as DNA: TGCAGTGTCCCCCGCGAGGGACCTTTTGGCTACACCTTC.

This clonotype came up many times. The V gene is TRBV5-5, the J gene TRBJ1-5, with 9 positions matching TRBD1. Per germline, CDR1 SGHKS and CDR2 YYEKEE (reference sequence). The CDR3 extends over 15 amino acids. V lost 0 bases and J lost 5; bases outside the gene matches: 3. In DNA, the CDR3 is TGTGCCAGCAGCTTGGTGACAGGGGGGGATCAGCCCCAGCATTTT. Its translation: CASSLVTGGDQPQHF.

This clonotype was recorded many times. CDR3 in DNA: TGTGCCAGCAGCTTAAGTCCGGGAACGGTCCTGGATGAGCAGTTCTTC. Amino acid sequence: CASSLSPGTVLDEQFF. The chain joins TRBV7-3 to TRBJ2-1; D may be TRBD2 (5 bases). Trimming removed 1 base at V and 8 bases at J, with 18 bases between. There are 16 residues in the CDR3. Germline lookup yields CDR1 SGHTA and CDR2 FQGTGA.

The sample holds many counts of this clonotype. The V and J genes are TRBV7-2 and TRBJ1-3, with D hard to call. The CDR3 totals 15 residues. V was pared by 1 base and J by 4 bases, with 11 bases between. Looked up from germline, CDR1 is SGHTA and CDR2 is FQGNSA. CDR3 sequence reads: CASSLGRSLGNTIYF. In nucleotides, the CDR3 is TGTGCCAGCAGCTTAGGGCGGAGCTTGGGAAACACCATATATTTT.

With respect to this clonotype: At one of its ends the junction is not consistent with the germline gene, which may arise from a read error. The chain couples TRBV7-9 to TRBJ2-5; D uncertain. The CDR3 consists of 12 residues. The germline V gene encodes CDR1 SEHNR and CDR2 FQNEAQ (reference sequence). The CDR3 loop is CANSPEPETQYF. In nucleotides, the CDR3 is TGTGCCAACAGCCCGGAGCCGGAGACCCAGTACTTC.

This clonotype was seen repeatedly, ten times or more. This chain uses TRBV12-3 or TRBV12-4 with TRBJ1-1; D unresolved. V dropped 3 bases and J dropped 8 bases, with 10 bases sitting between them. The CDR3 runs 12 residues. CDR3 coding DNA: TGTGCCAGCAGTTTCTACGGCTCGGAAGCTTTCTTT. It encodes CASSFYGSEAFF.

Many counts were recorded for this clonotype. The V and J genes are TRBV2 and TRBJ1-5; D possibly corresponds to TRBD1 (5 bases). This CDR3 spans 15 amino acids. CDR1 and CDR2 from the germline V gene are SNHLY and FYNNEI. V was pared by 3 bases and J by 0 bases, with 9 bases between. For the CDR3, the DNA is TGTGCCAGCAGTGAGCGAGGGGATAGCAATCAGCCCCAGCATTTT. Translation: CASSERGDSNQPQHF.

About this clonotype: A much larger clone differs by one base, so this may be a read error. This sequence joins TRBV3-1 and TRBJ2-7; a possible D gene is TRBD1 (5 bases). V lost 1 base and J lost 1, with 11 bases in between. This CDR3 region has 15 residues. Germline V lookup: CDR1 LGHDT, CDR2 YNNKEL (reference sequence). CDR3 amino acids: CASSQGGKGSYEQYF. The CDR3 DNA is TGTGCCAGCAGCCAAGGGGGAAAGGGGTCCTACGAGCAGTACTTC.

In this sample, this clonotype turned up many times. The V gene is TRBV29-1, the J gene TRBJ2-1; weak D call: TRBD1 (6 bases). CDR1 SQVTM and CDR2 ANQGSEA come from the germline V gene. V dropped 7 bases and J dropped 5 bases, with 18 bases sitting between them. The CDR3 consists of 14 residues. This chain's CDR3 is CSADPRGKNNEQFF. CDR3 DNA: TGCAGCGCCGACCCAAGGGGGAAGAACAATGAGCAGTTCTTC.

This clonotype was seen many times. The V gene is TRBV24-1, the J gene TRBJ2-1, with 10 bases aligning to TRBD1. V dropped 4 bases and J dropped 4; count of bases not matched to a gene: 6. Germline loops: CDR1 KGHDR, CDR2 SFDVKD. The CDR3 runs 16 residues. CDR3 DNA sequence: TGTGCCACCAGTGACCCAGGACAGGGGGGTTACAATGAGCAGTTCTTC. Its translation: CATSDPGQGGYNEQFF.

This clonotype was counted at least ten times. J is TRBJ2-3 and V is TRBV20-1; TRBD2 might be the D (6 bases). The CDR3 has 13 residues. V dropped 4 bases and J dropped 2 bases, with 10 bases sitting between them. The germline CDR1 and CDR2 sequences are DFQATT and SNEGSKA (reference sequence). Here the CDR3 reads CSATGTFTDTQYF. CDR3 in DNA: TGCAGTGCTACCGGGACTTTCACAGATACGCAGTATTTT.